This T cell receptor beta chain originates from a study of regulatory T cells in long-lasting Graves disease. Study-wide findings and caveats: Reduced TCR diversity was observed in persistent Graves' patients versus newly diagnosed patients. Those with persistent disease had in common more public clonotypes (fewer than 3,000) than new patients (roughly 1,000). There were preferences for TRBV28, TRBJ1-2 and TRBJ2-5 in persistent disease.

About this clonotype: What it binds is unknown.

Time point in this sample: newly diagnosed GD, antithyroid drugs for less than 3 months. The TCR library was made from RNA that had been extracted from PBMCs in TRIzol. To make TCR beta libraries, researchers used iRepertoire HTBI primers and Arm-PCR of CDR3 regions. MiXCR, run by TCRdb on the multiplex PCR reads, gives a single entry per CDR3 protein. The profile shows approximately 300,000 distinct CDR3 sequences, over 15% of them singletons. V gave up 3 bases and J gave up 4 bases; unmatched junction bases: 6. CDR3 length: 15 residues. Germline V lookup: CDR1 LGHNA, CDR2 YNFKEQ. The sequenced sample was peripheral blood mononuclear cells (PBMCs), obtained at new diagnosis, from a patient treated with antithyroid drugs. The chain carries TRBV4-2 and TRBJ1-5; 7 bases map to TRBD1. The clonotype originates from a female donor with Graves disease. This CDR3 reads CASSQQGGLNQPQHF. CDR3 sequence (DNA): TGTGCCAGCAGCCAGCAAGGGGGCCTGAATCAGCCCCAGCATTTT.